This TCR beta chain was identified during a study of shared clonotypes between healthy human individuals. Looking at the study overall: Aged 18 to 49, the donors were a couple of women and three men. For every donor, three CD4 naive, three CD4 memory, two CD8 naive and one CD8 memory plates were used.

Splitting of each subset's genomic DNA was done evenly across several immunoSEQ plates. TCRdb's copy holds only in-frame clones and misses some; the assay was immunoSEQ multiplex PCR. Of 2 million to 2.5 million clones listed, roughly 93% are singletons. In the CD4+ fraction, cells were divided into CD45RA+ naive and CD45RA-negative memory subsets. The source of this sequence is a man aged 18 to 35 in good health. Some clones in this sample may be carry-over from other donors' samples. The sequencing input was naive CD4+ T cells from PBMCs. The subset denotes: CD45RA+ positively selected.

CDR3 amino acids: CASIRTGVLSYEQYF. CDR3 DNA: TGTGCCAGCATTCGGACGGGAGTGCTATCCTACGAGCAGTACTTC. V usage is TRBV28 and J usage is TRBJ2-7, with TRBD2 as a possible D gene (6 bases). CDR3 length: 15 amino acids. Trimming took off 7 bases at V and 1 base at J, with 17 bases between the two ends. Looked up from germline, CDR1 is MDHEN and CDR2 is SYDVKM.